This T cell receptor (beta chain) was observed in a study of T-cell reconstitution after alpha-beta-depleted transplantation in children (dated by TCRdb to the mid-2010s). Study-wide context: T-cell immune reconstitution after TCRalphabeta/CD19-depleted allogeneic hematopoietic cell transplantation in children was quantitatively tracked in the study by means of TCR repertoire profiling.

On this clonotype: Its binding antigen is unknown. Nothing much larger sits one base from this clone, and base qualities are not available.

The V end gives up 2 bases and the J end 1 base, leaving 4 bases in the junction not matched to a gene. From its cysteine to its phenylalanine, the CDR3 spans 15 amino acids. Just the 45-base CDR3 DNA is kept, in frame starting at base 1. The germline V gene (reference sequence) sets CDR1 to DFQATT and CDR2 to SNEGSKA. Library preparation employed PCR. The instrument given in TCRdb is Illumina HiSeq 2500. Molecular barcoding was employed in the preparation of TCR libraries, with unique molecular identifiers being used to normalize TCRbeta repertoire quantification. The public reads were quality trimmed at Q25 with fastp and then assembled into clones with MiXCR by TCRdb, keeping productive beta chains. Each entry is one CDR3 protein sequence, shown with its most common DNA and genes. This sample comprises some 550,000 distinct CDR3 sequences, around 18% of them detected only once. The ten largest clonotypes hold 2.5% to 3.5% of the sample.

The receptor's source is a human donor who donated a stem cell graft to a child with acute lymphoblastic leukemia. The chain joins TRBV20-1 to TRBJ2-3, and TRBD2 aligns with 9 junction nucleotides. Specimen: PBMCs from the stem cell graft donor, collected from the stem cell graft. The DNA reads TGCAGTGCTAGAAGGGCGGGAGGGCGCACAGATACGCAGTATTTT. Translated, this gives CSARRAGGRTDTQYF.